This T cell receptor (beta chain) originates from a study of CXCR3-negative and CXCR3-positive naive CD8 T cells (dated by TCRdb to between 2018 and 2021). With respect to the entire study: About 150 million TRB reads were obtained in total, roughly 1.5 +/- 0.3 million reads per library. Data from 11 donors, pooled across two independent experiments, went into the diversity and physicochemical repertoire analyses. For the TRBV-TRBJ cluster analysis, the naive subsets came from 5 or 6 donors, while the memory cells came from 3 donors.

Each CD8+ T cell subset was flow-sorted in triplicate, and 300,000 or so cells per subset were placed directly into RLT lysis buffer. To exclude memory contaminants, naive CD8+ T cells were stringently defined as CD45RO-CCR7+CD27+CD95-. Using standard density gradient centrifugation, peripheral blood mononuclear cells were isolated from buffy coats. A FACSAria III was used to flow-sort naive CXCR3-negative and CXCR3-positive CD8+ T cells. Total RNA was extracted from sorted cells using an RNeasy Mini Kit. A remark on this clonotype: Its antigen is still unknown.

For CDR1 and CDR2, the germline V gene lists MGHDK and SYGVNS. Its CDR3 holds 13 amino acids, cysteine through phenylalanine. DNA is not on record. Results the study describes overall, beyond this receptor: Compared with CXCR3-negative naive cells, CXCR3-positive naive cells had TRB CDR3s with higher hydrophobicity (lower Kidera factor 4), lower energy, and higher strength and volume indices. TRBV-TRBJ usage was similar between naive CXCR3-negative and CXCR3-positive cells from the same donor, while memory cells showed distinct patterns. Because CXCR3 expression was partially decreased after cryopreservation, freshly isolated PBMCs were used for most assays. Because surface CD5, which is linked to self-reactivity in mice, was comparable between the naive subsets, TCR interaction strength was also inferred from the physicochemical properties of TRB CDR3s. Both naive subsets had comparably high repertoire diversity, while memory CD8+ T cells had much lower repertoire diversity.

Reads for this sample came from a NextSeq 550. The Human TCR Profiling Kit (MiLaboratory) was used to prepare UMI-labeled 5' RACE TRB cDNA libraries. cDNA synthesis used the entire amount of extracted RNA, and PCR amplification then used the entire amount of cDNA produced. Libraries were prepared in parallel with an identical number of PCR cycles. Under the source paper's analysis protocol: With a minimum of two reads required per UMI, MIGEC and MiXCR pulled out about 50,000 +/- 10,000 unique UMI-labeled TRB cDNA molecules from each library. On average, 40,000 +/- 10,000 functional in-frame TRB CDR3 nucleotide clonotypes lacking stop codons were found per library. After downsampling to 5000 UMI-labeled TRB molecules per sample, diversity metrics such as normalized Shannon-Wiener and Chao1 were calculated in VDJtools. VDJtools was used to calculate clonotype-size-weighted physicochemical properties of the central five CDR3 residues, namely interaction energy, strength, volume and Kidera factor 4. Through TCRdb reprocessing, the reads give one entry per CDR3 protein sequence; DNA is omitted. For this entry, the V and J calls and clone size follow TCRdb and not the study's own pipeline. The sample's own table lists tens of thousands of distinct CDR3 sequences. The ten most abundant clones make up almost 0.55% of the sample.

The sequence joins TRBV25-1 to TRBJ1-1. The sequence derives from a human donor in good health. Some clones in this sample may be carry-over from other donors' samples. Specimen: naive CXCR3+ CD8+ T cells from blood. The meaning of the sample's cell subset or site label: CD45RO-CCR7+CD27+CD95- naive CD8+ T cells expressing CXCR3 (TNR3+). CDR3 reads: CASSLDDPTGAFF.